The next 32 T cell receptor beta chains were all read from a single sample in a study of early T cells in non-severe SARS-CoV-2 infection. A single record per CDR3 protein comes from TCRdb applying MiXCR to the 5' RACE reads. The table has tens of thousands of distinct CDR3 sequences, approximately 11% seen once. The specimen was whole blood. These receptors all stem from an adult who was a healthcare worker with PCR-confirmed SARS-CoV-2 infection or an uninfected control (not recorded which).

This clonotype was recorded at least ten times. This sequence joins TRBV5-1 and TRBJ1-1, with D perhaps TRBD1 (6 bases). Between the trimmed V and J ends, which lost 1 base and 5 bases, there was a span of 12 bases. The CDR3 runs 14 residues. CDR1 SGHRS and CDR2 YFSETQ come from the germline V gene. CDR3: CASSLSPTGTEAFF. Written as DNA, the CDR3 is TGCGCCAGCAGCTTGTCTCCAACAGGGACTGAAGCTTTCTTT.

In this sample, this clonotype turned up a few times. The chain carries TRBV9 and TRBJ2-6, with a possible D match to TRBD2 (5 bases). Per germline, CDR1 SGDLS and CDR2 YYNGEE. Between the trimmed V and J ends, which lost 0 bases and 1 base, there was a span of 5 bases. The CDR3 has 15 amino acids. CDR3 DNA sequence: TGTGCCAGCAGCGTAGGCGGGTCTGGGGCCAACGTCCTGACTTTC. Protein product: CASSVGGSGANVLTF.

The rearrangement links TRBV9 to TRBJ2-2, with TRBD2 matching over 7 bases. The length of the CDR3 is 13 residues. Per germline, CDR1 SGDLS and CDR2 YYNGEE. The ends lost 5 bases at V and 3 bases at J; junction bases unmatched: 1. The CDR3 region is CASSAGDTGELFF. CDR3 DNA sequence: TGTGCCAGCAGTGCGGGAGACACCGGGGAGCTGTTTTTT.

The chain employs TRBV5-6 and TRBJ1-5; D unclear. Trimming left V 0 bases short and J 2 bases short, with 15 bases between. CDR1 SGHDT and CDR2 YYEEEE come from the germline V gene. CDR3 length: 17 residues. This CDR3 reads CASSLGFPRRGNQPQHF. For the CDR3, the DNA is TGTGCCAGCAGCTTGGGCTTCCCCAGGAGGGGCAATCAGCCCCAGCATTTT.

There are a few counts of this clonotype. V usage is TRBV5-6 and J usage is TRBJ2-1; tentatively, D is TRBD2 (5 bases). CDR3 size: 13 residues. CDR1 SGHDT and CDR2 YYEEEE come from the germline V gene. The V end lost 4 bases, the J end lost 4 bases, and 9 bases lay between the germline ends. The CDR3 spells CASSPGLYNEQFF. In DNA, the CDR3 is TGTGCCAGCAGCCCTGGACTGTACAATGAGCAGTTCTTC.

This clonotype was picked up a small number of times. The CDR3: CASSLMGGASYNEQFF. The CDR3 coding sequence is TGTGCCAGCAGCTTAATGGGCGGAGCCTCCTACAATGAGCAGTTCTTC. V and J are TRBV7-2 and TRBJ2-1; D gene unclear. Trimming left V 2 bases short and J 0 bases short, with 11 bases between. Germline V gene sequence: CDR1 SGHTA, CDR2 FQGNSA. The CDR3 sequence is 16 residues long.

Many counts were recorded for this clonotype. This chain joins TRBV11-2 and TRBJ1-1; D possibly corresponds to TRBD1 (5 bases). Germline-derived CDR1 and CDR2 are SGHAT and FQNNGV. CDR3 length: 14 residues. V was shortened by 7 bases and J by 5 bases, with 17 bases between the two germline ends. This CDR3 is CASTRAREGTEAFF. CDR3 bases: TGTGCCAGCACCAGGGCCCGAGAGGGGACTGAAGCTTTCTTT.

This clonotype was detected ten times or more. CDR3 protein: CAVQAGLENTEAFF. CDR3 in DNA: TGTGCCGTCCAGGCGGGGTTGGAGAACACTGAAGCTTTCTTT. The chain has TRBV6-5 and TRBJ1-1; D uncertain. There are 14 residues in the CDR3. CDR1 and CDR2 from the germline V gene are MNHEY and SVGAGI. V was cut by 11 bases and J by 1 base, with 17 bases left in between.

The chain recombines TRBV30 with TRBJ2-1; D unresolved. V lost 2 bases and J 7 bases, leaving 6 bases between the germline ends. The germline gives CDR1 GTSNPN, CDR2 SVGIG (reference sequence). The CDR3 has 11 residues. CDR3 nucleotide sequence: TGTGCCTGGAGTATACCGAATGAGCAGTTCTTC. Translated: CAWSIPNEQFF.

V is TRBV6-6 and J is TRBJ2-7, with 13 bases aligning to TRBD2. CDR1 MNHNY and CDR2 SVGAGI come from the germline V gene (reference sequence). Trimming at V came to 2 bases and at J to 6 bases, leaving 7 bases not matched to a gene. The CDR3 contains 16 residues. The CDR3 loop reads CASSYGLAGVQGEQYF. The DNA for the CDR3 is TGTGCCAGCAGTTACGGACTAGCGGGAGTCCAAGGCGAGCAGTACTTC.

The V gene is TRBV28, the J gene TRBJ2-3, with D perhaps being TRBD1 or TRBD2 (5 bases each). CDR3 length equals 14 residues. V shed 4 bases and J shed 1 base, with 9 bases lying between them. Germline values: CDR1 MDHEN, CDR2 SYDVKM. The CDR3 here is CASSYRGGTDTQYF. The CDR3 DNA sequence: TGTGCCAGCAGTTACCGGGGCGGCACAGATACGCAGTATTTT.

This clonotype was counted between two and nine times. The chain's CDR3 is CSASTTRSSTDTQYF. CDR3 DNA: TGCAGTGCTAGCACTACCCGCTCTAGCACAGATACGCAGTATTTT. The chain couples TRBV20-1 to TRBJ2-3; D unclear. V was pared by 3 bases and J by 0 bases, with 13 bases between. The length of the CDR3 is 15 residues. Germline CDR1 is DFQATT and CDR2 is SNEGSKA (reference sequence).

The gene calls are TRBV12-3 or TRBV12-4 and TRBJ2-7; the D is unclear. V gave up 3 bases and J gave up 2 bases, with 11 bases separating them. CDR3 length: 14 residues. The CDR3 sequence is CASSFSWGTYEQYF. The CDR3 DNA reads as TGTGCCAGCAGTTTTAGCTGGGGAACCTACGAGCAGTACTTC.

This clonotype was observed a few times. The rearrangement uses TRBV7-9 and TRBJ2-2; weak D call: TRBD2 (5 bases). The V end was cut by 1 base, the J end by 2 bases, with 8 bases between. From germline, CDR1 is SEHNR and CDR2 FQNEAQ (reference sequence). This CDR3 spans 15 amino acids. Here the CDR3 DNA reads TGTGCCAGCAGCTTAGGGACTGCTAACACCGGGGAGCTGTTTTTT. Translating it yields CASSLGTANTGELFF.

This clonotype was seen ten or more times. The V call is TRBV11-2, the J call TRBJ2-1; D is uncertain. Germline CDR1 and CDR2: SGHAT and FQNNGV. The V gene lost 1 base and the J gene lost 0 bases, with 4 bases spanning the gap. CDR3 length: 14 amino acids. The DNA for the CDR3 is TGTGCCAGCAGCTTAGCGAGCTCCTACAATGAGCAGTTCTTC. Amino acids: CASSLASSYNEQFF.

There are a few counts of this clonotype. This chain connects TRBV29-1 to TRBJ2-3, with D maybe TRBD1 (6 bases). V lost 6 bases, J lost 6 bases, and 16 bases lay in between. Germline-derived CDR1 and CDR2 are SQVTM and ANQGSEA. This CDR3 has 13 amino acids. Here the CDR3 reads CSVPQGDGDTQYF. The CDR3 nucleotides are TGCAGCGTGCCACAGGGCGATGGGGATACGCAGTATTTT.

This chain uses TRBV20-1 with TRBJ2-5, with D perhaps matching TRBD1 (5 bases). This CDR3 spans 14 amino acids. CDR1 and CDR2 from the germline V gene are DFQATT and SNEGSKA (reference sequence). The ends were cut back, 0 bases at V and 4 bases at J, with 12 bases in the middle. CDR3 nucleotide sequence: TGCAGTGCTAGAGACTACACAGGCGGAGAGACCCAGTACTTC. Encoded protein: CSARDYTGGETQYF.

Many counts were recorded for this clonotype. The CDR3: CASSRTAYNEKLFF. CDR3 DNA sequence: TGTGCCAGCAGTAGGACAGCGTATAATGAAAAACTGTTTTTT. This rearrangement joins TRBV14 to TRBJ1-4; D may be TRBD1 (6 bases). Per the germline V gene, CDR1 is SGHDN and CDR2 is FVKESK. V was clipped by 6 bases and J by 4 bases, with 12 bases between them. The CDR3 has 14 amino acids.

This clonotype was counted ten times or more. The gene calls are TRBV7-8 and TRBJ2-1; possible D gene TRBD1, 6 bases. CDR3 length: 16 amino acids. V lost 5 bases to trimming and J lost 6 bases, with 20 bases between them. CDR1 and CDR2 from the germline V gene are SGHVS and FQNEAQ. Here the CDR3 DNA reads TGTGCCAGCAGCCCTCGAGGGACACCGAAAGCCAATGAGCAGTTCTTC. This translates into CASSPRGTPKANEQFF.

This clonotype was observed at least ten times. The V and J genes are TRBV7-9 and TRBJ1-5; weak D call: TRBD1 (6 bases). The germline V and J ends were trimmed by 3 bases and 12 bases, with 12 bases remaining between them. The CDR3 is made up of 12 amino acids. The V gene's germline CDR1 is SEHNR and CDR2 FQNEAQ (reference sequence). The CDR3 loop reads CASSFQQGDQHF. CDR3 nucleotides: TGTGCCAGCAGCTTTCAACAGGGAGACCAGCATTTT.

At least ten counts were recorded for this clonotype. V usage is TRBV7-2 and J usage is TRBJ2-7, with 13 bases aligning to TRBD2. CDR3 length equals 14 residues. Per the germline V gene, CDR1 is SGHTA and CDR2 is FQGNSA. Losses at the gene ends were 3 bases for V and 5 bases for J; bases not matched to a gene: 1. The DNA of the CDR3 is TGTGCCAGCAGCTTTGGGACTAGCGGGAACGAGCAGTACTTC. This translates into CASSFGTSGNEQYF.

The chain couples TRBV4-3 to TRBJ2-7, with 10 bases lining up with TRBD2. Unmatched junction bases numbered 9, after V lost 1 base and J lost 3 bases. CDR3 length: 17 amino acids. Germline V lookup: CDR1 LGHNA, CDR2 YSLEER. CDR3 amino acids: CASSQGRGLALYYEQYF. The CDR3 region has the DNA TGCGCCAGCAGCCAAGGGAGGGGACTAGCGTTGTACTACGAGCAGTACTTC.

To note about this clonotype: This may stem from a read error, because a much larger clone lies one nucleotide away. The chain employs TRBV14 and TRBJ1-2; 7 bases fit TRBD1. CDR3 length: 14 amino acids. CDR1 and CDR2 from the germline V gene are SGHDN and FVKESK. Here the CDR3 DNA reads TGTGCCAGCAGCCCCTGGGACAGAAACTATGGCTACATCTTC. Its translation: CASSPWDRNYGYIF. Using reference TRBV14 and TRBJ1-2 for the parts outside the CDR3, the full variable domain is EAGVTQFPSHSVIEKGQTVTLRCDPISGHDNLYWYRRVMGKEIKFLLHFVKESKQDESGMPNNRFLAERTGGTYSTLKVQPAELEDSGVYFCASSPWDRNYGYIFGSGTRLTVV.

This clonotype has just a few counts. The genes are TRBV5-4 and TRBJ2-3, with a weak D call TRBD2 (6 bases). Trimming shortened V by 2 bases and J by 4 bases, and 17 bases separated the two germline ends. Germline V CDR1 and CDR2: SGHNT, YYREEE (reference sequence). CDR3 length: 16 residues. CDR3 in amino acids: CASSFRRDSGADTQYF. The CDR3 bases are TGTGCCAGCAGCTTTAGGCGGGATAGCGGAGCAGATACGCAGTATTTT.

This rearrangement joins TRBV28 to TRBJ2-3; tentatively, D is TRBD1 (6 bases). The V gene's germline CDR1 is MDHEN and CDR2 SYDVKM. The CDR3 runs to 17 residues. V was pared by 6 bases and J by 2 bases, with 21 bases between. CDR3 residues: CASSRGTGTADTDTQYF. In DNA form, the CDR3 reads TGTGCCAGCAGCAGGGGCACAGGGACCGCCGACACAGATACGCAGTATTTT.

V and J are TRBV11-2 and TRBJ2-5; a weak D match, TRBD2 (6 bases). Germline CDR1 is SGHAT and CDR2 is FQNNGV. The CDR3 has 13 residues. V was trimmed by 0 bases and J by 4 bases, leaving 6 bases between them. The CDR3, as DNA: TGTGCCAGCAGCTTAGACGGGGGAGAGACCCAGTACTTC. Its translation is CASSLDGGETQYF.

This clonotype was recorded a few times. The chain recombines TRBV3-1 with TRBJ2-3; tentatively, D is TRBD1 or TRBD2 (5 bases each). V was cut by 3 bases and J by 2 bases, with 12 bases left in between. CDR3 length equals 15 residues. Per the germline V gene, CDR1 is LGHDT and CDR2 is YNNKEL (reference sequence). CDR3: CASSQGVGNTDTQYF. The CDR3 DNA follows: TGTGCCAGCAGCCAGGGGGTAGGAAACACAGATACGCAGTATTTT.

This clonotype was detected only a few times. The chain has TRBV28 and TRBJ1-2; TRBD1 might be the D (6 bases). Deletions cut 7 bases from V and 8 bases from J, with 11 bases between. The germline V gene has CDR1 MDHEN and CDR2 SYDVKM. The CDR3 loop spans 11 amino acids. DNA for the CDR3: TGTGCCAGCACAGGACAGAGGGGCTACACCTTC. Translated: CASTGQRGYTF.

This clonotype was picked up many times. V usage is TRBV5-6 and J usage is TRBJ2-1, with TRBD2 as a possible D gene (6 bases). CDR1 and CDR2 from the germline V gene are SGHDT and YYEEEE. V was cut by 1 base and J by 7 bases, with 15 bases left in between. This CDR3 contains 15 residues. The CDR3 sequence: CASSLLEGLLNEQFF. In DNA form, the CDR3 reads TGTGCCAGCAGCTTGTTGGAGGGCCTCCTGAATGAGCAGTTCTTC.

There are many counts of this clonotype. This sequence joins TRBV4-2 and TRBJ2-7; TRBD2 might be the D (5 bases). The CDR3 has 15 amino acids. The V end lost 1 base, the J end lost 3 bases, and 13 bases lay between the germline ends. The germline gives CDR1 LGHNA, CDR2 YNFKEQ. CDR3 sequence: CASSQGQGLDYEQYF. The CDR3, as DNA: TGTGCCAGCAGCCAAGGCCAAGGACTGGACTACGAGCAGTACTTC.

Many counts were recorded for this clonotype. The CDR3 sequence is CASSATQGTYEQYF. As DNA, the CDR3 is TGCGCCAGCAGCGCCACACAGGGGACCTACGAGCAGTACTTC. This sequence joins TRBV5-1 and TRBJ2-7, with 7 bases that match TRBD1. Germline-derived CDR1 and CDR2 are SGHRS and YFSETQ. The CDR3 runs 14 residues. Trimming at V came to 4 bases and at J to 2 bases, leaving 6 bases not matched to a gene.

This clonotype was recorded many times. The V and J genes are TRBV6-2 or TRBV6-3 and TRBJ2-7, with 9 bases identical to TRBD2. This CDR3 has 15 residues. The trim removed 2 bases at V and 2 bases at J, leaving 4 bases unmatched. CDR1 is MNHEY, CDR2 SVGEGT, per germline. The CDR3 is CASSYGTSSTYEQYF. CDR3 sequence (DNA): TGTGCCAGCAGTTACGGGACTAGCTCCACCTACGAGCAGTACTTC.